Shown below are 4 T cell receptor beta chains from a single sample sequenced in a study of T cell changes during pregnancy in multiple sclerosis. Measured with immunoSEQ multiplex PCR; TCRdb has only the in-frame clones, and not every one. The repertoire holds 37,000 or so clones, with roughly 94% as singletons. The material was peripheral blood, obtained in the third trimester of pregnancy. Receptors originate from a female donor with multiple sclerosis, enrolled in a pregnancy study.

This rearrangement joins TRBV2 to TRBJ2-1, with 11 positions matching TRBD1. V was pared by 8 bases and J by 8 bases, with 5 bases of the junction left unmatched. Looked up from germline, CDR1 is SNHLY and CDR2 is FYNNEI. The CDR3 is 13 residues long. DNA of the CDR3: TGTGCCAGCTCGAGGACAGGGGGCTATGAGCAGTTCTTC. This translates into CASSRTGGYEQFF.

The V call is TRBV25-1, the J call TRBJ2-5, with a tentative D call TRBD1 (7 bases). CDR3 length: 12 amino acids. The ends were cut back, 5 bases at V and 5 bases at J, with 9 bases in the middle. Looked up from germline, CDR1 is MGHDK and CDR2 is SYGVNS. CDR3 sequence: CASSPGGETQYF. The CDR3 DNA follows: TGTGCCAGCAGTCCAGGGGGGGAGACCCAGTACTTC.

This sequence joins TRBV21-1 and TRBJ2-7; the D call in the table, TRBD2, was not verified against the DNA. TRBV21-1 is classified as a pseudogene. The CDR3 runs to 13 residues. The CDR3 is CASSKASPYEQYF. Here the CDR3 DNA reads TGTGCCAGCAGCAAAGCGTCTCCCTACGAGCAGTACTTC.

The chain carries TRBV29-1 and TRBJ1-2; tentative D call: TRBD1 (5 bases). Trimming stripped 7 bases from V and 4 bases from J, with 10 bases between. The CDR3 loop spans 11 amino acids. Germline V gene data show CDR1 as SQVTM and CDR2 as ANQGSEA. This CDR3 reads CSADSSYGYTF. CDR3 nucleotides: TGCAGCGCCGACAGTTCCTATGGCTACACCTTC.